A single sample gave rise to the 10 T cell receptor beta chains below, sequenced in a study of glioma-infiltrating T cells after dendritic cell vaccination. Profiling relied on immunoSEQ multiplex PCR, and the TCRdb table lists in-frame clones only, not all of them. The table lists under 130,000 clones, roughly 79% of them singletons, with roughly 12% in the top ten. This sample comprised blood, obtained before dendritic cell vaccination. These receptor sequences come from a human donor with glioblastoma.

The J gene is TRBJ1-5, the V gene TRBV4-1; possibly TRBD1 for D (6 bases). The germline V and J ends were trimmed by 1 base and 4 bases, with 8 bases remaining between them. Germline V lookup: CDR1 MGHRA, CDR2 YSYEKL. CDR3 size: 14 residues. DNA of the CDR3: TGCGCCAGCAGCCAAGCGGACAGAAATCAGCCCCAGCATTTT. Its protein is CASSQADRNQPQHF.

A few counts support this clone. The chain couples TRBV10-2 to TRBJ1-2, with TRBD1 as a possible D gene (5 bases). Germline assignment: CDR1 WSHSY and CDR2 SAAADI. The V end lost 6 bases, the J end lost 5 bases, and 16 bases lay between the germline ends. The CDR3 consists of 14 residues. CDR3 in DNA: TGCGCCAGCAGCGACGCCTGGGGCCCTTATGGCTACACCTTC. Translation gives CASSDAWGPYGYTF.

The V and J genes are TRBV30 and TRBJ1-4; D not resolved. Germline CDR1 GTSNPN, CDR2 SVGIG (reference sequence). Trimming pared 6 bases from V and 7 bases from J, leaving 6 bases between. CDR3 length equals 10 residues. The CDR3 nucleotides are TGTGCCTGTCTGAGTGAAAAACTGTTTTTT. It is translated as CACLSEKLFF.

The chain has TRBV2 and TRBJ1-2, with D tentatively TRBD1 (6 bases). Trimming took 5 bases from V and 4 from J, leaving 8 bases between them. This CDR3 comprises 12 residues. CDR1 is SNHLY and CDR2 is FYNNEI in the germline V gene. The CDR3 region is CASSPTGYGYTF. CDR3 DNA: TGTGCCAGCAGTCCGACAGGCTATGGCTACACCTTC. The full variable domain, completed using reference TRBV2 and TRBJ1-2, is EPEVTQTPSHQVTQMGQEVILRCVPISNHLYFYWYRQILGQKVEFLVSFYNNEISEKSEIFDDQFSVERPDGSNFTLKIRSTKLEDSAMYFCASSPTGYGYTFGSGTRLTVV.

This clone appeared a few times. The chain carries TRBV7-9 and TRBJ1-1; D unclear. Trimming shortened V by 1 base and J by 3 bases, and 6 bases separated the two germline ends. CDR1 SEHNR and CDR2 FQNEAQ come from the germline V gene (reference sequence). The CDR3 has 13 residues. The DNA for the CDR3 is TGTGCCAGCAGCTTAGGTCGGTACACTGAAGCTTTCTTT. Residues: CASSLGRYTEAFF.

DNA of the CDR3: TGCGCCAGCAGCCGTCTAGCGGGGGGGGTAAATGAGCAGTTCTTC. The encoded protein is CASSRLAGGVNEQFF. The chain carries TRBV10-1 and TRBJ2-1, with TRBD2 matching over 12 bases. Germline CDR1 WNHNN, CDR2 SYGVQD (reference sequence). The J segment lost 7 bases and the V segment lost 6 bases, leaving 7 bases of the junction unmatched. CDR3 length: 15 amino acids.

V usage is TRBV11-2 and J usage is TRBJ1-2; 8 nucleotides match TRBD1. J lost 6 bases, V lost 5 bases, and 14 bases had no gene match. The CDR3 totals 16 residues. Germline CDR1 reads SGHAT; CDR2 reads FQNNGV. DNA of the CDR3: TGTGCCAGCAGCCCCGAGCTAGGACAGGGTCGGGATGGCTACACCTTC. Encoded protein: CASSPELGQGRDGYTF.

This clone was found a few times. The chain carries TRBV30 and TRBJ1-2; possibly TRBD1 for D (5 bases). Germline V lookup: CDR1 GTSNPN, CDR2 SVGIG (reference sequence). V shed 3 bases and J shed 2 bases, with 10 bases lying between them. CDR3 length: 13 residues. The CDR3 reads CAWRQTENYGYTF. Here the CDR3 DNA reads TGTGCCTGGAGACAGACAGAGAACTATGGCTACACCTTC.

V and J are TRBV27 and TRBJ2-2; D is possibly TRBD1 (5 bases). The CDR3 has 14 residues. The V end was cut by 5 bases, the J end by 5 bases, with 12 bases between. From germline, CDR1 is MNHEY and CDR2 SMNVEV (reference sequence). Written as DNA, the CDR3 is TGTGCCAGCAGTCCCAGGGTCGAAACCGGGGAGCTGTTTTTT. This codes for CASSPRVETGELFF.

On this clone: Other DNA sequences within the sample encode an identical CDR3. The chain combines TRBV18 with TRBJ1-6; tentatively, D is TRBD1 (6 bases). This CDR3 is built from 14 residues. CDR1 and CDR2 from the germline V gene are KGHSH and LQKENI. V lost 0 bases and J 8 bases, leaving 8 bases between the germline ends. This CDR3 reads CASSPPGGYSPLHF. As DNA, the CDR3 is TGTGCCAGCTCACCACCAGGGGGTTATTCACCCCTCCACTTT.